The 11 T cell receptor beta chains presented below share a single source sample, sequenced in a study of blood T cell repertoires in COVID-19. Data came from immunoSEQ multiplex PCR; TCRdb stores just in-frame clones and leaves some out. The profile shows some 120,000 clones, more than 75% of them singletons. Sequencing input: peripheral blood. The source is a man aged 45-65 years with active COVID-19.

This rearrangement joins TRBV18 to TRBJ2-2; tentative D call: TRBD1 (6 bases). This CDR3 contains 17 residues. V shed 1 base and J shed 0 bases, with 12 bases lying between them. Germline assignment: CDR1 KGHSH and CDR2 LQKENI. The CDR3 loop reads CASSPLQGSPNTGELFF. CDR3 in DNA: TGTGCCAGCTCACCACTTCAGGGGTCACCGAACACCGGGGAGCTGTTTTTT.

The V and J genes are TRBV2 and TRBJ1-5, with 9 nucleotides matching TRBD1. J gave up 1 base and V 6 bases, and 4 bases lay outside the gene matches. The CDR3 runs 15 residues. Germline-derived CDR1 and CDR2 are SNHLY and FYNNEI. CDR3 amino acids: CASRGQGGSNQPQHF. CDR3 nucleotide sequence: TGTGCCAGCAGGGGACAGGGAGGGAGCAATCAGCCCCAGCATTTT.

The V and J genes are TRBV6-6 and TRBJ2-6; perhaps TRBD1 as D (5 bases). The length of the CDR3 is 16 residues. Germline-derived CDR1 and CDR2 are MNHNY and SVGAGI (reference sequence). The V end was cut by 2 bases, the J end by 2 bases, with 10 bases between. The CDR3 protein is CASSYGFRAGANVLTF. CDR3 DNA sequence: TGTGCCAGCAGTTACGGTTTCAGGGCTGGGGCCAACGTCCTGACTTTC.

The chain uses TRBV6-2 or TRBV6-3 and TRBJ1-1; 8 nucleotides line up with TRBD1. Germline V gene data show CDR1 as MNHEY and CDR2 as SVGEGT. V gave up 2 bases and J gave up 5 bases; unmatched junction bases: 7. The CDR3 is 15 residues long. The CDR3 loop reads CASSYPQGARTEAFF. CDR3 DNA sequence: TGTGCCAGCAGTTACCCCCAGGGGGCGAGGACTGAAGCTTTCTTT.

The gene calls are TRBV19 and TRBJ2-1, with TRBD2 as a possible D gene (5 bases). Germline V gene data show CDR1 as LNHDA and CDR2 as SQIVND (reference sequence). The CDR3 totals 13 residues. V was shortened by 2 bases and J by 10 bases, with 12 bases between the two germline ends. As DNA, the CDR3 is TGTGCCAGTAGTATAAATCGGGATTCGGAGCAGTTCTTC. Its protein product is CASSINRDSEQFF.

The chain combines TRBV11-2 with TRBJ1-4; 9 bases match TRBD1. J lost 5 bases, V lost 5 bases, and 6 bases had no gene match. CDR3 length equals 15 residues. Germline V lookup: CDR1 SGHAT, CDR2 FQNNGV. The CDR3 nucleotides are TGTGCCAGCAGCCAGGCCGGGACAGGGAATGAAAAACTGTTTTTT. It codes for CASSQAGTGNEKLFF.

The genes are TRBV7-2 and TRBJ2-3, with TRBD2 matching 10 bases. CDR1 SGHTA and CDR2 FQGNSA come from the germline V gene. Germline trimming cut 5 bases from V and 6 bases from J; bases unmatched to any gene: 11. The CDR3 length is 16 residues. The CDR3 DNA is TGTGCCAGCAGCAGGAGGCCCAGCGGGGGGGCGGATACGCAGTATTTT. Translated: CASSRRPSGGADTQYF.

V is TRBV20-1 and J is TRBJ1-1, with 9 positions matching TRBD1. CDR1 is DFQATT and CDR2 is SNEGSKA in the germline V gene (reference sequence). The J segment lost 3 bases and the V segment lost 6 bases, leaving 11 bases of the junction unmatched. This CDR3 comprises 15 residues. This chain's CDR3 is CSASRTGAPDTEAFF. The CDR3 DNA sequence: TGCAGTGCAAGTCGGACAGGGGCCCCGGACACTGAAGCTTTCTTT.

In DNA form, the CDR3 reads TGCGCCAGCAGCCCGGAGACCGCGAACACTGAAGCTTTCTTT. This sequence encodes CASSPETANTEAFF. The chain carries TRBV5-1 and TRBJ1-1; D gene ambiguous. V lost 4 bases and J lost 1, with 11 bases in between. CDR1 SGHRS and CDR2 YFSETQ come from the germline V gene. This CDR3 has 14 residues.

The chain employs TRBV30 and TRBJ1-2; 9 bases line up with TRBD1. V was clipped by 5 bases and J by 7 bases; unmatched bases: 8. The CDR3 has 13 amino acids. The germline CDR1 and CDR2 sequences are GTSNPN and SVGIG (reference sequence). CDR3 amino acids: CAWEAGQGLGYTF. In DNA, the CDR3 is TGTGCCTGGGAGGCGGGACAGGGACTTGGCTACACCTTC.

This chain uses TRBV24-1 with TRBJ1-1, with 7 bases that match TRBD1. Germline assignment: CDR1 KGHDR and CDR2 SFDVKD. The J segment lost 5 bases and the V segment lost 10 bases, leaving 12 bases of the junction unmatched. The CDR3 has 14 amino acids. CDR3 DNA sequence: TGTGCCACGCGTTCCCGGGACAGATTGACTGAAGCTTTCTTT. It encodes CATRSRDRLTEAFF.